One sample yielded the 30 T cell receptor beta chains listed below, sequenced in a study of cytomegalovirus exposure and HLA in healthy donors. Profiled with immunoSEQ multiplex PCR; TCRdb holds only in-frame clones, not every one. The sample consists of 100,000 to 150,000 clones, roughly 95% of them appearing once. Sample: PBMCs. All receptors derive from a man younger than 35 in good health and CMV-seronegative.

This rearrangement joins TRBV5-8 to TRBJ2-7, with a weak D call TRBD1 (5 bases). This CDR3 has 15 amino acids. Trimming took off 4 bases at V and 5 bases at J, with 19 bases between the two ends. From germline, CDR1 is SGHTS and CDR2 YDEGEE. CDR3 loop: CASSPSPGQSHEQYF. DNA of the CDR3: TGTGCCAGCAGCCCCTCCCCCGGACAAAGCCACGAGCAGTACTTC.

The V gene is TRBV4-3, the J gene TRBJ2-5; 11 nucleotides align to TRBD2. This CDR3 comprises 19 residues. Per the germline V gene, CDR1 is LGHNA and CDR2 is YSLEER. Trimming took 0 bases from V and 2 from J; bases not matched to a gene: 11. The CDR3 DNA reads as TGCGCCAGCAGCCAAGAAATGCGGTTAGCGGGAGGGTTTCAAGAGACCCAGTACTTC. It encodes CASSQEMRLAGGFQETQYF.

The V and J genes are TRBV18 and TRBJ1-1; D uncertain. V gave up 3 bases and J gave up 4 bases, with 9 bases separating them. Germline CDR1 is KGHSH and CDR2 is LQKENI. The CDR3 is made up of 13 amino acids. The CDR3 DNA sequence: TGTGCCAGCTCACCGATCGGGAGCACTGAAGCTTTCTTT. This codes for CASSPIGSTEAFF.

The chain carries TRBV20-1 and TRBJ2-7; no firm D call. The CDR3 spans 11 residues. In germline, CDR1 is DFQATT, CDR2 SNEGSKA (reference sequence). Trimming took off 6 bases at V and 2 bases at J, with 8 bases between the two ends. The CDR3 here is CSAPRAYEQYF. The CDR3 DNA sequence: TGCAGTGCCCCTAGAGCCTACGAGCAGTACTTC.

The DNA of the CDR3 is TGTGCCAGCAGTCCCAACAGGGAGGGGGAAAAACTGTTTTTT. Its protein product is CASSPNREGEKLFF. The rearrangement joins TRBV6-5 to TRBJ1-4; weak D call: TRBD1 (6 bases). The germline V gene encodes CDR1 MNHEY and CDR2 SVGAGI. V lost 5 bases to trimming and J lost 8 bases, with 15 bases between them. The CDR3 spans 14 residues.

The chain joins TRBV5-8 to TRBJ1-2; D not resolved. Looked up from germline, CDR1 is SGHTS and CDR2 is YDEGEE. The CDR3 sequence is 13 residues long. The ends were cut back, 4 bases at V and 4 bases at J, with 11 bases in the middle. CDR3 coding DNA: TGTGCCAGCAGCGGCGGGTCCTTCTATGGCTACACCTTC. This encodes CASSGGSFYGYTF.

The CDR3 coding sequence is TGCAGCCCCATGGTCGGGACTAGCGGGAGAGCCACGCAGTATTTT. Translation gives CSPMVGTSGRATQYF. V gene TRBV29-1 combines with J gene TRBJ2-3; 14 bases are shared with TRBD2. CDR3 length equals 15 residues. Trimming removed 8 bases from V and 9 bases from J; junction bases left unmatched: 13. The germline V gene encodes CDR1 SQVTM and CDR2 ANQGSEA.

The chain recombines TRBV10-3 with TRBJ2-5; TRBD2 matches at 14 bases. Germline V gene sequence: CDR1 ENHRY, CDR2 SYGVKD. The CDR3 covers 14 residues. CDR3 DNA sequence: TGTGCGACGGGACTAGCGGGAGTGCAAGAGACCCAGTACTTC. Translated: CATGLAGVQETQYF.

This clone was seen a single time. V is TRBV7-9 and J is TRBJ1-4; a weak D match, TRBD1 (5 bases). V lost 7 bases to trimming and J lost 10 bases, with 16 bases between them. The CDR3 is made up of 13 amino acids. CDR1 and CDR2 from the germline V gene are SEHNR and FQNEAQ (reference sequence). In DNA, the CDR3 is TGTGCCAGCACCGATCGGGGGATAGGAAAACTGTTTTTT. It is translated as CASTDRGIGKLFF.

CDR3 in DNA: TGTGCCAGCAGCTCCCCGGACGGCCGGGGAGCCTACGAGCAGTACTTC. Its protein product is CASSSPDGRGAYEQYF. This chain links TRBV9 with TRBJ2-7; maybe TRBD2 (5 bases). V was pared by 4 bases and J by 2 bases, with 19 bases between. The CDR3 covers 16 residues. CDR1 and CDR2 from the germline V gene are SGDLS and YYNGEE.

The CDR3: CASSPGTGNPHEQYF. DNA of the CDR3: TGTGCCAGCTCACCTGGGACAGGGAACCCCCACGAGCAGTACTTC. The V and J genes are TRBV18 and TRBJ2-7, with TRBD1 matching over 9 bases. The V gene's germline CDR1 is KGHSH and CDR2 LQKENI. This CDR3 is 15 amino acids long. Losses at the gene ends were 3 bases for V and 5 bases for J; bases not matched to a gene: 8. Variable domain in full (rest from reference TRBV18 and TRBJ2-7): NAGVMQNPRHLVRRRGQEARLRCSPMKGHSHVYWYRQLPEEGLKFMVYLQKENIIDESGMPKERFSAEFPKEGPSILRIQQVVRGDSAAYFCASSPGTGNPHEQYFGPGTRLTVT.

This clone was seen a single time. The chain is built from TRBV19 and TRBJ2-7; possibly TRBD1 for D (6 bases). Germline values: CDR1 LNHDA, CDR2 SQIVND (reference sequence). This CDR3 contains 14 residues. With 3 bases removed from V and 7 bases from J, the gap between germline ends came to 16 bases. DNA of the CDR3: TGTGCCAGTAGTATGACAGGAGGATTCCAGGAGCAGTACTTC. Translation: CASSMTGGFQEQYF. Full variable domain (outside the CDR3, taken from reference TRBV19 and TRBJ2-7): DGGITQSPKYLFRKEGQNVTLSCEQNLNHDAMYWYRQDPGQGLRLIYYSQIVNDFQKGDIAEGYSVSREKKESFPLTVTSAQKNPTAFYLCASSMTGGFQEQYFGPGTRLTVT.

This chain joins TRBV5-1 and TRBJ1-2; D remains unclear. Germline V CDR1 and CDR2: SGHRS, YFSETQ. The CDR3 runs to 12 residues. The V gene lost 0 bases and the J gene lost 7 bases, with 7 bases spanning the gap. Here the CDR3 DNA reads TGCGCCAGCAGCTTGGATTCGTTTGGCTACACCTTC. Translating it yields CASSLDSFGYTF.

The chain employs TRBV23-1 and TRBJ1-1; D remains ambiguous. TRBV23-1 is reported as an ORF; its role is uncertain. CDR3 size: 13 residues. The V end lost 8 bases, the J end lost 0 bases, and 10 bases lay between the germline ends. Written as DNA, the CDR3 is TGCGCCAGCCGCTTACTTTTGAACACTGAAGCTTTCTTT. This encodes CASRLLLNTEAFF.

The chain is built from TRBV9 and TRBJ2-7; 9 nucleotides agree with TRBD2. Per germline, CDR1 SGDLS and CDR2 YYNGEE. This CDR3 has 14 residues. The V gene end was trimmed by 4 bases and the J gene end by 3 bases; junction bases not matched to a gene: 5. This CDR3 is CASSPGLASYEQYF. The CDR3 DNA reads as TGTGCCAGCAGCCCCGGACTAGCGAGCTACGAGCAGTACTTC. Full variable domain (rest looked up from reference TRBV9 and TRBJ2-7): DSGVTQTPKHLITATGQRVTLRCSPRSGDLSVYWYQQSLDQGLQFLIQYYNGEERAKGNILERFSAQQFPDLHSELNLSSLELGDSALYFCASSPGLASYEQYFGPGTRLTVT.

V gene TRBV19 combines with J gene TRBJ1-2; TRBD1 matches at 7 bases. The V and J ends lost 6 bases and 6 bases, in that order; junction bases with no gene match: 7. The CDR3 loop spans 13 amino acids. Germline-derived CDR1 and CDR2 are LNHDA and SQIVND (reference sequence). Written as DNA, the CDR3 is TGTGCCAGTAGGATGCCCGGGACAGATGGCTACACCTTC. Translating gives CASRMPGTDGYTF.

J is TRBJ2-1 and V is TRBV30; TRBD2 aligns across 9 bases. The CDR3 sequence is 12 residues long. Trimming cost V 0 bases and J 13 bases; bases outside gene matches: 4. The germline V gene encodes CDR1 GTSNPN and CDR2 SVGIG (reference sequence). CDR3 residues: CAWSVAGGNQFF. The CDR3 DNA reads TGTGCCTGGAGTGTAGCGGGAGGCAACCAGTTCTTC.

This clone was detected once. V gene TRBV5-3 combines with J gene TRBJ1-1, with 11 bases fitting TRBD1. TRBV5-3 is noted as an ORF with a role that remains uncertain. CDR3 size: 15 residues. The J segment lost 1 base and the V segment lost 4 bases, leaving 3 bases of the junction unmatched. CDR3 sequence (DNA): TGTGCCAGAAGCCGGGACAGGGGGAAGAACACTGAAGCTTTCTTT. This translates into CARSRDRGKNTEAFF.

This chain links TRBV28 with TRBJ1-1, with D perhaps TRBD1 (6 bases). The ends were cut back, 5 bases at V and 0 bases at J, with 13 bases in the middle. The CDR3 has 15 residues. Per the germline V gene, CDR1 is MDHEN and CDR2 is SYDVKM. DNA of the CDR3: TGTGCCAGCAGTCCGACAGGATACATGAACACTGAAGCTTTCTTT. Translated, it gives CASSPTGYMNTEAFF.

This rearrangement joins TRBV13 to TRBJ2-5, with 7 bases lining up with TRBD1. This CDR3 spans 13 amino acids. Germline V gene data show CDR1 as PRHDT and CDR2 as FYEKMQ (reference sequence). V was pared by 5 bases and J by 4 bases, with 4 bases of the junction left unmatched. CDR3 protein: CASSTRGLETQYF. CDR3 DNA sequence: TGTGCCAGCAGCACCAGGGGGTTAGAGACCCAGTACTTC.

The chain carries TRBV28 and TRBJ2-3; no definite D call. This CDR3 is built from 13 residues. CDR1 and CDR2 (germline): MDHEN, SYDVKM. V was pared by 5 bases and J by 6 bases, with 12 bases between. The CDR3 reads CASSNPPRDTQYF. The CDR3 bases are TGTGCCAGCAGTAACCCCCCCCGGGATACGCAGTATTTT.

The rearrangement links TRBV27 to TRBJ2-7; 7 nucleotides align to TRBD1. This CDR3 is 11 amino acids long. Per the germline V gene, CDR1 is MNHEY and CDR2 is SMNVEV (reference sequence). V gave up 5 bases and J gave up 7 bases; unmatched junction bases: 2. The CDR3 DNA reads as TGTGCCAGCAGTCAGGACAGGGAGCAGTACTTC. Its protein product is CASSQDREQYF.

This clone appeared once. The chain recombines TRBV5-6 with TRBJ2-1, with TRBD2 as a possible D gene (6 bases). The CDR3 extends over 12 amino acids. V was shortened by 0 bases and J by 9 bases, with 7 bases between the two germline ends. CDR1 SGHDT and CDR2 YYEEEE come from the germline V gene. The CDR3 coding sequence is TGTGCCAGCAGCTTGGCCGGGAGTGAGCAGTTCTTC. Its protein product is CASSLAGSEQFF.

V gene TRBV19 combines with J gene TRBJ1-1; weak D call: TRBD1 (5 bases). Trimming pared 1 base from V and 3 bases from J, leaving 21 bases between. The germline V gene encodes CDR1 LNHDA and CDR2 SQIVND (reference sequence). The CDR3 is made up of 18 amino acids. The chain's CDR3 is CASSIGPGDLGLDTEAFF. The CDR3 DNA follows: TGTGCCAGTAGTATAGGTCCGGGGGATCTCGGTTTGGACACTGAAGCTTTCTTT.

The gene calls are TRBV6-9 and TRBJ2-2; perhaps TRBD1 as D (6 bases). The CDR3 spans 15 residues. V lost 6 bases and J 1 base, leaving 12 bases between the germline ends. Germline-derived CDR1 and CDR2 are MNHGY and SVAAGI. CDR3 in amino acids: CASRKKQGNTGELFF. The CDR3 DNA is TGTGCCAGCAGGAAAAAACAGGGGAACACCGGGGAGCTGTTTTTT.

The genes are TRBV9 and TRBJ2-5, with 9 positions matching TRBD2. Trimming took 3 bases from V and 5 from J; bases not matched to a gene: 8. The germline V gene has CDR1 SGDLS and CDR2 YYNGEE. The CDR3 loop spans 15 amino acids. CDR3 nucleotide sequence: TGTGCCAGCAGCGGTAGCGGGAGCAGACGCGAGACCCAGTACTTC. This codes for CASSGSGSRRETQYF.

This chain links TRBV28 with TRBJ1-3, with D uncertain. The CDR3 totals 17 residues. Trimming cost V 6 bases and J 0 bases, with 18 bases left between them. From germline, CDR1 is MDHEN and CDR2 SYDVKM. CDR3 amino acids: CASRSPRQASSGNTIYF. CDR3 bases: TGTGCCAGCAGGTCTCCCCGCCAGGCTTCCTCTGGAAACACCATATATTTT.

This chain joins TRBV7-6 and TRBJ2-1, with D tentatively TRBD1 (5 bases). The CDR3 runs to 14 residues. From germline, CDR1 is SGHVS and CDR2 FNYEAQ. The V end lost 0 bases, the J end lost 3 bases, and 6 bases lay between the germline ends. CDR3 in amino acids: CASSLAQDYNEQFF. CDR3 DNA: TGTGCCAGCAGCTTAGCACAGGACTACAATGAGCAGTTCTTC.

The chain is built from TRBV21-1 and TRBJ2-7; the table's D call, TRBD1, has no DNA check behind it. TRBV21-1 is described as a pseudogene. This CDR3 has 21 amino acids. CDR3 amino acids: CASSQDRAGESSRDPRFKIHF. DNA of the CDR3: TGTGCCAGCAGCCAGGACAGGGCGGGGGAATCGTCCAGGGACCCACGATTCAAGATCCACTTC.

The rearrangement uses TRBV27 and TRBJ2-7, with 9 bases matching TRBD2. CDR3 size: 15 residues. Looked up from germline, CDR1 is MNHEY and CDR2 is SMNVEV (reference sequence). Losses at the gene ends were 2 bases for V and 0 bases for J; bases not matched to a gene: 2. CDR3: CASSLLAGLSYEQYF. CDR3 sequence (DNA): TGTGCCAGCAGTTTACTAGCGGGACTCTCCTACGAGCAGTACTTC.